What follows are 30 T cell receptor beta chains derived from one specimen sequenced in a study of CD8+ T cells in alopecia areata. RNA was extracted and reverse transcribed into cDNA as the sequencing template. Some clones are missing from TCRdb's copy, which holds only in-frame ones; the method was immunoSEQ multiplex PCR. The sample includes 100,000 to 150,000 clones, approximately 53% of them seen just once. Sequencing used CD4+ T cells sorted from blood, obtained at week 0. The receptors stem from a human donor with alopecia areata.

This clone was observed a few times. The chain links TRBV5-1 to TRBJ2-1; D is ambiguous. The V and J ends lost 4 bases and 0 bases respectively, with 17 bases between them. The CDR3 runs to 17 residues. The V gene's germline CDR1 is SGHRS and CDR2 YFSETQ. The CDR3 DNA reads TGCGCCAGCAGCAAAAGATCAGCGAGGAGCTCCTACAATGAGCAGTTCTTC. This codes for CASSKRSARSSYNEQFF.

This chain connects TRBV7-8 to TRBJ2-7; D gene unclear. The germline gives CDR1 SGHVS, CDR2 FQNEAQ. The CDR3 length is 14 residues. V shed 1 base and J shed 2 bases, with 9 bases lying between them. The CDR3 loop reads CASSLVSRAYEQYF. CDR3 nucleotide sequence: TGTGCCAGCAGCTTAGTAAGCAGAGCCTACGAGCAGTACTTC.

The chain has TRBV7-2 and TRBJ2-1, with a possible D match to TRBD1 (6 bases). V lost 4 bases to trimming and J lost 9 bases, with 13 bases between them. CDR3 length: 13 residues. Germline V gene data show CDR1 as SGHTA and CDR2 as FQGNSA. DNA for the CDR3: TGTGCCAGCAGCTCGAACAGGGAAAGTGAGCAGTTCTTC. The encoded protein is CASSSNRESEQFF. Based on the CDR3 plus reference TRBV7-2 and TRBJ2-1, the full variable domain is GAGVSQSPSNKVTEKGKDVELRCDPISGHTALYWYRQSLGQGLEFLIYFQGNSAPDKSGLPSDRFSAERTGGSVSTLTIQRTQQEDSAVYLCASSSNRESEQFFGPGTRLTVL.

The genes are TRBV4-3 and TRBJ2-5; tentatively, D is TRBD1 (6 bases). This CDR3 comprises 15 residues. Trimming removed 7 bases at V and 4 bases at J, with 19 bases between. Germline V gene data show CDR1 as LGHNA and CDR2 as YSLEER. The CDR3, as DNA: TGCGCCAGCACTCCACTTGGGGGCGAGCCAGAGACCCAGTACTTC. It specifies CASTPLGGEPETQYF.

CDR3 region: CASSPPGGYEQYF. The CDR3 region has the DNA TGTGCCAGCTCACCACCGGGGGGGTACGAGCAGTACTTC. The rearrangement links TRBV18 to TRBJ2-7; 7 nucleotides align to TRBD2. The germline V gene encodes CDR1 KGHSH and CDR2 LQKENI. Trimming removed 0 bases from V and 4 bases from J; junction bases left unmatched: 0. This CDR3 spans 13 amino acids.

In this sample, this clone turned up a few times. Additional DNA sequences in this sample encode the identical CDR3. The rearrangement uses TRBV29-1 and TRBJ1-1, with 7 bases aligning to TRBD1. After removal of 7 bases from V and 0 bases from J, the junction contained 2 bases not matched to a gene. Germline-derived CDR1 and CDR2 are SQVTM and ANQGSEA. The CDR3 consists of 12 residues. This CDR3 is CSAGTVNTEAFF. For the CDR3, the DNA is TGCAGCGCAGGGACAGTGAACACTGAAGCTTTCTTT.

This chain uses TRBV9 with TRBJ1-1, with D maybe TRBD1 (6 bases). The germline V gene encodes CDR1 SGDLS and CDR2 YYNGEE. The length of the CDR3 is 14 residues. Trimming stripped 4 bases from V and 6 bases from J, with 16 bases between. The CDR3, as DNA: TGTGCCAGCAGCCCTACAGGGTTGGACTCTGAAGCTTTCTTT. It translates to CASSPTGLDSEAFF.

V is TRBV10-3 and J is TRBJ2-7; TRBD2 matches at 12 bases. Germline CDR1 reads ENHRY; CDR2 reads SYGVKD. CDR3 length: 16 residues. After removal of 4 bases from V and 1 base from J, the junction contained 5 bases not matched to a gene. CDR3 loop: CAISAAGTSGSYEQYF. The CDR3 nucleotides read TGTGCCATCAGTGCGGCAGGGACTAGCGGGTCCTACGAGCAGTACTTC.

V gene TRBV27 combines with J gene TRBJ2-7; D is perhaps TRBD1 or TRBD2 (5 bases each). The germline V gene has CDR1 MNHEY and CDR2 SMNVEV (reference sequence). Between the trimmed V and J ends, which lost 8 bases and 6 bases, there was a span of 17 bases. CDR3 length: 13 amino acids. The CDR3 DNA is TGTGCCAGCCGTTCCGGGACCTTAGGCGAGCAGTACTTC. As protein: CASRSGTLGEQYF.

In DNA form, the CDR3 reads TGTGCCAGCAGTCGATCCCCTCAGCCCCAGCATTTT. Its translation: CASSRSPQPQHF. The chain is built from TRBV28 and TRBJ1-5; D uncertain. V lost 5 bases to trimming and J lost 6 bases, with 8 bases between them. The CDR3 sequence is 12 residues long. Germline V gene lookup returns CDR1 MDHEN and CDR2 SYDVKM.

V usage is TRBV2 and J usage is TRBJ2-7; 7 positions match TRBD1. Per the germline V gene, CDR1 is SNHLY and CDR2 is FYNNEI. The CDR3 loop spans 14 amino acids. The V and J ends lost 7 bases and 0 bases, in that order; junction bases with no gene match: 6. CDR3 sequence (DNA): TGTGCCAGCACCAAAGACAGGGTCTCCTACGAGCAGTACTTC. Protein product: CASTKDRVSYEQYF.

The chain recombines TRBV5-1 with TRBJ2-7; 10 positions agree with TRBD2. V was pared by 6 bases and J by 6 bases, with 12 bases of the junction left unmatched. The CDR3 consists of 15 residues. In germline, CDR1 is SGHRS, CDR2 YFSETQ. The CDR3 coding sequence is TGCGCCAGCACGGCGTTAGCGGGAGGCCAGGGCGAGCAGTACTTC. Translation: CASTALAGGQGEQYF.

This clone was seen only a few times. This rearrangement joins TRBV10-3 to TRBJ2-7; TRBD2 aligns across 9 bases. The junction had 8 bases not matched to a gene; V was cut back by 2 bases and J by 3 bases. Germline CDR1 and CDR2: ENHRY and SYGVKD. The CDR3 loop spans 16 amino acids. CDR3 DNA sequence: TGTGCCATCAGTGAGCGTACTAGCGGGCTTAACTACGAGCAGTACTTC. Translation: CAISERTSGLNYEQYF.

The rearrangement links TRBV2 to TRBJ1-2; D gene unclear. Trimming removed 2 bases from V and 4 bases from J, with 14 bases in between. This CDR3 comprises 15 residues. CDR1 and CDR2 (germline): SNHLY, FYNNEI. CDR3 loop: CASSEFRVGGYGYTF. In DNA, the CDR3 is TGTGCCAGCAGTGAATTTAGAGTTGGTGGCTATGGCTACACCTTC.

CDR3 nucleotides: TGTGCCAGCAGCACCCGCAGGGATACGCAGTATTTT. Protein sequence: CASSTRRDTQYF. This chain joins TRBV7-2 and TRBJ2-3; D gene ambiguous. V lost 5 bases and J lost 6, with 9 bases in between. Germline assignment: CDR1 SGHTA and CDR2 FQGNSA. The CDR3 has 12 amino acids.

V gene TRBV5-1 combines with J gene TRBJ2-1; 12 bases agree with TRBD2. Per the germline V gene, CDR1 is SGHRS and CDR2 is YFSETQ. The CDR3 loop spans 15 amino acids. With 4 bases clipped from V and 4 bases from J, the junction kept 3 bases outside the gene matches. As DNA, the CDR3 is TGCGCCAGCAGCCAAGGGACTAGCGGGTACAATGAGCAGTTCTTC. This sequence encodes CASSQGTSGYNEQFF.

J is TRBJ2-7 and V is TRBV5-1, with 7 nucleotides matching TRBD1. This CDR3 has 14 residues. Germline V gene sequence: CDR1 SGHRS, CDR2 YFSETQ. After removal of 0 bases from V and 4 bases from J, the junction contained 4 bases not matched to a gene. Here the CDR3 reads CASSLEQGPYEQYF. In DNA form, the CDR3 reads TGCGCCAGCAGCTTGGAACAGGGGCCTTACGAGCAGTACTTC.

This clone was counted between two and nine times. The chain recombines TRBV7-2 with TRBJ2-3; the D gene is possibly TRBD2 (6 bases). V lost 1 base and J lost 3, with 11 bases in between. Germline V gene data show CDR1 as SGHTA and CDR2 as FQGNSA. This CDR3 contains 15 residues. The CDR3 here is CASSLVYGGTDTQYF. In DNA, the CDR3 is TGTGCCAGCAGCTTAGTATACGGGGGAACAGATACGCAGTATTTT. Drawing the rest from reference TRBV7-2 and TRBJ2-3, the complete variable domain is GAGVSQSPSNKVTEKGKDVELRCDPISGHTALYWYRQSLGQGLEFLIYFQGNSAPDKSGLPSDRFSAERTGGSVSTLTIQRTQQEDSAVYLCASSLVYGGTDTQYFGPGTRLTVL.

This clone was seen a few times. V is TRBV19 and J is TRBJ2-1, with 10 bases fitting TRBD1. This CDR3 region has 15 residues. V was clipped by 6 bases and J by 3 bases; unmatched bases: 5. In germline, CDR1 is LNHDA, CDR2 SQIVND (reference sequence). CDR3 in DNA: TGTGCCAGTAGCATTGACAGGGGGCTCTACAATGAGCAGTTCTTC. Translating it yields CASSIDRGLYNEQFF.

This clone was picked up one time. The CDR3 nucleotides are TGCGCCAGCAGCTTGGGCCAAGCGGGAGGTTTGGGCACAGATACGCAGTATTTT. Translated, it gives CASSLGQAGGLGTDTQYF. The chain couples TRBV5-1 to TRBJ2-3, with 9 bases matching TRBD2. CDR3 length: 18 amino acids. CDR1 is SGHRS and CDR2 is YFSETQ in the germline V gene. The V segment lost 0 bases and the J segment 1 base; nucleotides outside the gene matches: 9.

The chain combines TRBV2 with TRBJ2-1; weak D call: TRBD2 (7 bases). The CDR3 extends over 16 amino acids. Trimming removed 2 bases at V and 8 bases at J, with 19 bases between. Germline values: CDR1 SNHLY, CDR2 FYNNEI. CDR3 protein: CASSELDPREGDEQFF. The CDR3 DNA is TGTGCCAGCAGTGAATTGGACCCAAGGGAGGGGGATGAGCAGTTCTTC.

This clone turned up a few times. The gene calls are TRBV29-1 and TRBJ2-5; D uncertain. Trimming took off 1 base at V and 0 bases at J, with 9 bases between the two ends. CDR1 SQVTM and CDR2 ANQGSEA come from the germline V gene. The CDR3 contains 14 residues. CDR3: CSVEAQGHQETQYF. The CDR3 DNA reads as TGCAGCGTTGAAGCGCAAGGGCACCAAGAGACCCAGTACTTC.

The chain links TRBV7-9 to TRBJ1-4, with 9 bases aligning to TRBD1. Germline loops: CDR1 SEHNR, CDR2 FQNEAQ (reference sequence). The V gene end was trimmed by 5 bases and the J gene end by 11 bases; junction bases not matched to a gene: 9. This CDR3 comprises 14 residues. The CDR3 region has the DNA TGTGCCAGCAGCATTTCGGACAGGGGAGGTAAACTGTTTTTT. It is translated as CASSISDRGGKLFF.

This clone has more than one count but fewer than ten. This chain links TRBV25-1 with TRBJ1-2; 12 bases fit TRBD1. There are 16 residues in the CDR3. Germline V gene lookup returns CDR1 MGHDK and CDR2 SYGVNS. The J segment lost 4 bases and the V segment lost 4 bases, leaving 7 bases of the junction unmatched. CDR3 sequence reads: CASSGTGTGGSYGYTF. In DNA, the CDR3 is TGTGCCAGCAGTGGAACCGGGACAGGGGGCAGCTATGGCTACACCTTC.

This clone was seen more than once but under ten times. The rearrangement joins TRBV5-1 to TRBJ2-3; D call uncertain. The V gene lost 3 bases and the J gene lost 6 bases, with 14 bases spanning the gap. Germline V gene lookup returns CDR1 SGHRS and CDR2 YFSETQ. The CDR3 is 14 residues long. The CDR3 loop is CASSSASLRDTQYF. The CDR3, as DNA: TGCGCCAGCAGCTCCGCTAGTCTGAGGGATACGCAGTATTTT.

V and J are TRBV18 and TRBJ2-7; D might be TRBD1 or TRBD2, each matching 5 bases. CDR3 length: 14 residues. The V gene lost 3 bases and the J gene lost 5 bases, with 14 bases spanning the gap. Per the germline V gene, CDR1 is KGHSH and CDR2 is LQKENI. CDR3 loop: CASSPGPMDDEQYF. The CDR3 nucleotides read TGTGCCAGCTCACCGGGACCGATGGACGACGAGCAGTACTTC.

The CDR3 nucleotides read TGCGCCAGCAGCCTCGGGACAGGGGAAGCCTATGGCTACACCTTC. This gives the protein CASSLGTGEAYGYTF. The rearrangement uses TRBV5-1 and TRBJ1-2, with 10 bases lining up with TRBD1. J was trimmed by 4 bases and V by 4 bases; bases with no gene match: 7. The CDR3 is 15 residues long. Germline V gene lookup returns CDR1 SGHRS and CDR2 YFSETQ.

In this sample, this clone turned up once. The chain combines TRBV6-5 with TRBJ2-5, with D unclear. Trimming left V 0 bases short and J 5 bases short, with 13 bases between. This CDR3 spans 15 amino acids. The germline V gene encodes CDR1 MNHEY and CDR2 SVGAGI. The CDR3 protein is CASSYSGLTSETQYF. The CDR3 DNA is TGTGCCAGCAGTTACTCAGGGCTAACCAGTGAGACCCAGTACTTC.

The CDR3 sequence: CASSLTGIEQFF. The DNA for the CDR3 is TGTGCCAGCAGCCTTACAGGGATTGAGCAGTTCTTC. This chain connects TRBV7-2 to TRBJ2-1; the D gene is possibly TRBD1 (6 bases). CDR1 and CDR2 from the germline V gene are SGHTA and FQGNSA. The CDR3 loop spans 12 amino acids. The ends were cut back, 5 bases at V and 9 bases at J, with 11 bases in the middle.

The rearrangement links TRBV7-3 to TRBJ1-3; D gene unclear. The length of the CDR3 is 13 residues. Germline V gene lookup returns CDR1 SGHTA and CDR2 FQGTGA. V was pared by 1 base and J by 0 bases, with 1 base between. The CDR3 spells CASSLNSGNTIYF. The CDR3 DNA is TGTGCCAGCAGCTTAAACTCTGGAAACACCATATATTTT. The whole variable domain, remainder taken from reference TRBV7-3 and TRBJ1-3, is GAGVSQTPSNKVTEKGKYVELRCDPISGHTALYWYRQSLGQGPEFLIYFQGTGAADDSGLPNDRFFAVRPEGSVSTLKIQRTERGDSAVYLCASSLNSGNTIYFGEGSWLTVV.